These T cell receptor beta chains were read from a single sample in a study of neurological immune-mediated disorders. TCRdb ran MiXCR on the 5' RACE reads and lists one entry per CDR3 protein. The table lists tens of thousands of distinct CDR3 sequences, roughly an eighth of them singletons. The specimen was PBMCs. Source of these receptors: a female donor with HTLV-1-associated myelopathy (HAM/TSP). Both conserved end residues are part of each CDR3. Fields, in order: J gene, D gene, V gene, clone size, CDR3 DNA, CDR3 protein. D genes are given only for firm matches. Size is stated for part of the rows, as once, few or many counts, or as a class when the clone is expanded.

TRBJ2-2,.,TRBV20-1,many,TGCAGTGCTAGAAGGATGGAGAACACCGGGGAGCTGTTTTTT,CSARRMENTGELFF
TRBJ2-7,TRBD1,TRBV18,many,TGTGCCAGCTCAGTAACAGGGGCGGCCTACGAGCAGTACTTC,CASSVTGAAYEQYF
TRBJ2-6,.,TRBV20-1,many,TGCAGTGCAGGACCGGCCTCTGGGGCCAACGTCCTGACTTTC,CSAGPASGANVLTF
TRBJ2-7,TRBD1,TRBV5-1,medium-sized,TGCGCCAGCACTCCGGACAGGGCGATCTACGAGCAGTACTTC,CASTPDRAIYEQYF
TRBJ2-1,.,TRBV12-5,.,TGTGCTAGTGGTTTGGCAGGGGCGGCCTCCTACAATGAGCAGTTCTTC,CASGLAGAASYNEQFF
TRBJ1-3,.,TRBV12-5,few,TGTGCTAGTGGTTTGGTTCGACCTGGAAACACCATATATTTT,CASGLVRPGNTIYF
TRBJ2-1,.,TRBV7-9,many,TGTGCCAGCAGCTTATCTCATGAGCAGTTCTTC,CASSLSHEQFF
TRBJ2-2,.,TRBV7-9,.,TGTGCCAGCAGCTTAACCTTCTCGTTGGGCAGCGGAAACACCGGGGAGCTGTTTTTT,CASSLTFSLGSGNTGELFF
TRBJ1-2,.,TRBV27,many,TGTGCCAGCAGTTTCAGACCCGATCCGGCTAACTATGGCTACACCTTC,CASSFRPDPANYGYTF
TRBJ1-1,.,TRBV12-3/TRBV12-4,many,TGTGCCAGCAGCAACAGGGTGGACACTGAAGCTTTCTTT,CASSNRVDTEAFF
TRBJ2-1,TRBD1,TRBV7-2,many,TGTGCCAGCAGCCGACCACAGGGGGTCATCTACAATGAGCAGTTCTTC,CASSRPQGVIYNEQFF
TRBJ2-3,TRBD1,TRBV2,many,TGTGCCAGGGGGAACAGGGGAGACACGCAGTATTTT,CARGNRGDTQYF
TRBJ1-1,TRBD1,TRBV6-5,few,TGTGCCAGCAGGAACCCAGGGGGAGAGGGTGAAGCTTTCTTT,CASRNPGGEGEAFF
TRBJ2-7,TRBD2,TRBV6-5,many,TGTGCCAGCAGTGGGACTAGCGGGGTTGAGCAGTACTTC,CASSGTSGVEQYF
TRBJ2-2,TRBD2,TRBV29-1,many,TGCAGCGTGGAGACTAGCGGGGGGTCGTTCACCGGGGAGCTGTTTTTT,CSVETSGGSFTGELFF
TRBJ2-3,.,TRBV27,.,TGTGCCAGCAGAAAATTTACAGATACGCAGTATTTT,CASRKFTDTQYF
TRBJ2-5,TRBD1,TRBV5-1,many,TGCGCCAGCAGCTTGGGCGCAGGGGGCGCGGAGGAGACCCAGTACTTC,CASSLGAGGAEETQYF
TRBJ1-2,TRBD1,TRBV7-2,many,TGTGCCAGCAGGCACCCCAGGGGGCAAAACTATGGCTACACCTTC,CASRHPRGQNYGYTF
TRBJ2-5,.,TRBV2,.,TGTGCCAGCAGTGAACACAGAGCGGAAGAGAAACAGTACTTC,CASSEHRAEEKQYF
TRBJ2-7,.,TRBV5-5,many,TGTGCCAGCAGCCCCGACAGGCGGTTGTACGAGCAGTACTTC,CASSPDRRLYEQYF
TRBJ2-7,.,TRBV6-2/TRBV6-3,many,TGTGCCAGCAGTTACCCGGGACAAATATCCTACGAGCAGTACTTC,CASSYPGQISYEQYF
TRBJ2-3,.,TRBV11-2,many,TGTGCCAGCAGCTTAGATCGAGATACGCAGTATTTT,CASSLDRDTQYF
TRBJ1-1,.,TRBV20-1,few,TGCAGTGCGCGCCTCCGGGGGCCCACTGAAGCTTTCTTT,CSARLRGPTEAFF
TRBJ2-3,.,TRBV10-3,many,TGTGCCATCAGTGAGTCTAAGGGAACCACAGATACGCAGTATTTT,CAISESKGTTDTQYF
TRBJ2-2,TRBD2,TRBV12-3/TRBV12-4,few,TGTGCCAGCAGTTTAAGTGGCGGGGGAGGCGGGGCGCTGTTTTTT,CASSLSGGGGGALFF
TRBJ2-5,.,TRBV5-6,many,TGTGCCAGCAGCGTGGTACAGGGACACGAGACCCAGTACTTC,CASSVVQGHETQYF
TRBJ2-2,.,TRBV10-1,many,TGCGCCAGCGGAGAGACAGGCCTAGGGACCGGGGAGCTGTTTTTT,CASGETGLGTGELFF